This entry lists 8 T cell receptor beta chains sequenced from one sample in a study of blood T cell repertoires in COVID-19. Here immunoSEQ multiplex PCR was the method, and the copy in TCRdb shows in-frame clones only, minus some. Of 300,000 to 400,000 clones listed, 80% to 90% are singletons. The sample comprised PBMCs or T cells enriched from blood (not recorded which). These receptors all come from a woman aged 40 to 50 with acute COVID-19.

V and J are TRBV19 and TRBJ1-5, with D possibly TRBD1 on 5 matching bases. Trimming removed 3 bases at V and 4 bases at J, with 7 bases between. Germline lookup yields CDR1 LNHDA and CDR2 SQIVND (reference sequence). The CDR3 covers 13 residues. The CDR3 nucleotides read TGTGCCAGTAGTATGGGGCCAAATCAGCCCCAGCATTTT. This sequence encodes CASSMGPNQPQHF.

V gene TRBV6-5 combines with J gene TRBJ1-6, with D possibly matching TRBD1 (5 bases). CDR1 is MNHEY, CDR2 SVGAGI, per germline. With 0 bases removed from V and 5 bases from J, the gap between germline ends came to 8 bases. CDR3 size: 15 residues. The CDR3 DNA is TGTGCCAGCAGTTACTCGAGACAGCATAATTCACCCCTCCACTTT. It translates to CASSYSRQHNSPLHF.

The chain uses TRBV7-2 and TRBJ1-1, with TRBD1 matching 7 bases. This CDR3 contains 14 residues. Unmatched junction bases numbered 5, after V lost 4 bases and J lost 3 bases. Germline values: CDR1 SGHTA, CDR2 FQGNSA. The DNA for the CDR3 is TGTGCCAGCAGCTCCCCCGGGACAGACACTGAAGCTTTCTTT. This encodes CASSSPGTDTEAFF.

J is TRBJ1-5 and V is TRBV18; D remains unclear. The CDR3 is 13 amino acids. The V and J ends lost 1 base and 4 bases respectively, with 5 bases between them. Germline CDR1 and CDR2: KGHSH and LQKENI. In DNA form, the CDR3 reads TGTGCCAGCTCACCACTAATGAATCAGCCCCAGCATTTT. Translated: CASSPLMNQPQHF.

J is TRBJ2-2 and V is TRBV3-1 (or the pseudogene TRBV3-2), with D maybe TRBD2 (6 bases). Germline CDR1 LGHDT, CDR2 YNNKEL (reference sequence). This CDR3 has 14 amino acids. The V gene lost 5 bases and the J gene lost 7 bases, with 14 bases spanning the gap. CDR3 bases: TGTGCCAGCAGCAAATATTGGGAGGACGGGGAGCTGTTTTTT. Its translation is CASSKYWEDGELFF.

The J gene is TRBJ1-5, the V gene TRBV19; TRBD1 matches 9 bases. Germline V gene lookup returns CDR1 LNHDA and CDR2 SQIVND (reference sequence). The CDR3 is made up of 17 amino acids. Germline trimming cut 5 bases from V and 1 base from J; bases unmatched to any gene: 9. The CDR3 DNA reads TGTGCCAGTAGTCCAGGGACAGGGTATGGAAGCAATCAGCCCCAGCATTTT. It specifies CASSPGTGYGSNQPQHF.

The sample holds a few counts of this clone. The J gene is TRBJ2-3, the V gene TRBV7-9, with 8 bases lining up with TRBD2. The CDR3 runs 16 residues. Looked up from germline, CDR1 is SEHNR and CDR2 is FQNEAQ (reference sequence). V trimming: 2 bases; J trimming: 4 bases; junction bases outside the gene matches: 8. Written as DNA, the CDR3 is TGTGCCAGCAGCTTATTGCGGGGGGCCTTGTCAGATACGCAGTATTTT. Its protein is CASSLLRGALSDTQYF.

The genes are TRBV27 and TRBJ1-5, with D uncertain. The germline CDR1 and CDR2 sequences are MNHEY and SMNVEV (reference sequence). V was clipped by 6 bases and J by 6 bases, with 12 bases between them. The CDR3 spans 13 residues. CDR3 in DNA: TGTGCCAGCAGCCCGTCCCCTCTTCAGCCCCAGCATTTT. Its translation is CASSPSPLQPQHF.